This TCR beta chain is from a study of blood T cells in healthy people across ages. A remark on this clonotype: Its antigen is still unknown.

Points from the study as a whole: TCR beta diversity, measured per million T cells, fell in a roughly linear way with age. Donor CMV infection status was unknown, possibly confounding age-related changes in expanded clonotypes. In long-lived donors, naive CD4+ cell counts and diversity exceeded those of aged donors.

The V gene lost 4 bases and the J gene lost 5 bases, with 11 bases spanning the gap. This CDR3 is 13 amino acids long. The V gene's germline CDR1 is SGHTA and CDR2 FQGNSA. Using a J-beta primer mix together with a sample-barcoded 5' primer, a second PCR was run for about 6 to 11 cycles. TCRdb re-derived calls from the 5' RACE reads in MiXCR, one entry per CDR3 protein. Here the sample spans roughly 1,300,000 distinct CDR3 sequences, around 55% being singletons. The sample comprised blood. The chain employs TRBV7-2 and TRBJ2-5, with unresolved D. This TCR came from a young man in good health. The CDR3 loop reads CASSSAQSETQYF. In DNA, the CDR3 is TGTGCCAGCAGCTCCGCCCAGTCGGAGACCCAGTACTTC.